This T cell receptor beta chain derives from a study of Graves' ophthalmopathy and Graves' hyperthyroidism. The overall study: Hyperthyroidism was classified as stable if no ophthalmopathy occurred within 18 months of follow-up. Study-level results: Using a 13-signature model, the authors split ophthalmopathy from stable hyperthyroidism, with around 85% sensitivity and approximately 81% specificity.

Germline-derived CDR1 and CDR2 are SQVTM and ANQGSEA. V was shortened by 3 bases and J by 3 bases, with 8 bases between the two germline ends. The CDR3 is 12 amino acids. This clonotype was counted ten times or more. Its matching antigen is unknown. As the template, RNA transcripts were used to amplify TCR beta CDR3 regions. The first round was an RT-PCR with HTBI primers, and the second round was a multiplex PCR. MiXCR was run by TCRdb on the multiplex PCR reads, yielding one entry per CDR3 protein. The sample lists roughly 600,000 distinct CDR3 sequences; about 40% were seen once. Newly diagnosed hyperthyroidism donors, aged 18 to 65, duration under 2 months.

J is TRBJ1-2 and V is TRBV29-1, with D unresolved. The TCR comes from an adult man with Graves' hyperthyroidism. The sample was peripheral blood or thyroid tissue (not recorded which). CDR3 protein: CSVEPKYYGYTF. The CDR3 DNA follows: TGCAGCGTTGAGCCCAAATACTATGGCTACACCTTC. The full variable domain, completed using reference TRBV29-1 and TRBJ1-2, is SAVISQKPSRDICQRGTSLTIQCQVDSQVTMMFWYRQQPGQSLTLIATANQGSEATYESGFVIDKFPISRPNLTFSTLTVSNMSPEDSSIYLCSVEPKYYGYTFGSGTRLTVV.